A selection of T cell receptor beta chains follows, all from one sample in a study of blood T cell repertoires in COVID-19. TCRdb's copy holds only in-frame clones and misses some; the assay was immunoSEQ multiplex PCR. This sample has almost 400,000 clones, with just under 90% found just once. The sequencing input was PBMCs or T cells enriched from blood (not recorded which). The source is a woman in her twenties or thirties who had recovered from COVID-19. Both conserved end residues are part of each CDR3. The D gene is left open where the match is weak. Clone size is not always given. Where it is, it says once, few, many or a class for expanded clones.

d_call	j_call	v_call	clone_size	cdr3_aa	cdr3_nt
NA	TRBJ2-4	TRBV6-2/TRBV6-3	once	CASSPLGGGNAKNIQYF	TGTGCCAGCAGCCCCCTCGGAGGGGGCAATGCCAAAAACATTCAGTACTTC
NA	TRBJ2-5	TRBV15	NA	CATAREETQYF	TGTGCCACCGCGAGAGAGGAGACCCAGTACTTC
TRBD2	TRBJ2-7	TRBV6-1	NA	CASSEATSGGAYEQYF	TGTGCCAGCAGTGAAGCGACTAGCGGGGGGGCCTACGAGCAGTACTTC
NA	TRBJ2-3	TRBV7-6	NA	CASSLGAVGGTDTQYF	TGTGCCAGCAGCTTAGGCGCGGTCGGAGGGACAGATACGCAGTATTTT
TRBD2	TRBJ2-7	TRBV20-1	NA	CSAGTSGKQYF	TGCAGTGCTGGGACTAGCGGGAAGCAGTACTTC
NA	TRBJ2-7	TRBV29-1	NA	CSVEDRQVQYF	TGCAGCGTTGAAGATCGTCAGGTTCAGTACTTC
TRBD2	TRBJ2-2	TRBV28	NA	CASSPGTSGYGGELFF	TGTGCCAGCAGTCCCGGGACTAGCGGATATGGCGGGGAGCTGTTTTTT
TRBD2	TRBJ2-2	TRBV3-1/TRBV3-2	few	CASSAKRGKAGELFF	TGTGCCAGCAGCGCCAAGCGGGGGAAGGCCGGGGAGCTGTTTTTT
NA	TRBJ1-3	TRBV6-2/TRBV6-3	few	CASSYFGSSSGNTIYF	TGTGCCAGCAGTTACTTCGGGTCCTCTTCTGGAAACACCATATATTTT
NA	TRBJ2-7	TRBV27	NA	CASSLGPHYEQYF	TGTGCCAGCAGTTTAGGGCCCCACTACGAGCAGTACTTC
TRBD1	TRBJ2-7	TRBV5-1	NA	CASSFRDRGYEQYF	TGCGCCAGCAGCTTCCGGGACAGGGGCTACGAGCAGTACTTC
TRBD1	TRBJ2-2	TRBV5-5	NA	CASSLAGTGVTGELFF	TGTGCCAGCAGCTTGGCCGGGACAGGGGTCACCGGGGAGCTGTTTTTT
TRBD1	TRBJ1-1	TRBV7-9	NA	CASSWAGTGNTEAFF	TGTGCCAGCAGTTGGGCCGGGACAGGAAACACTGAAGCTTTCTTT
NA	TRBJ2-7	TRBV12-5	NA	CASGLASDYEQYF	TGTGCTAGTGGTTTGGCTAGCGACTACGAGCAGTACTTC
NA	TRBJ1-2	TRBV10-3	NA	CAISEFDGGIPWGYTF	TGTGCCATCAGTGAGTTCGACGGGGGAATACCGTGGGGCTACACCTTC
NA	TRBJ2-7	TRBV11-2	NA	CASSLPIVARAGYEQYF	TGTGCCAGCAGCCTCCCCATAGTGGCGCGGGCAGGCTACGAGCAGTACTTC
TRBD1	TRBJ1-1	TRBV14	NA	CASSQNRGLNTEAFF	TGTGCCAGCAGCCAAAACAGGGGATTGAACACTGAAGCTTTCTTT
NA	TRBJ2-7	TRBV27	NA	CASSLSTAGAPYEQYF	TGTGCCAGCAGTTTATCCACGGCGGGCGCGCCCTACGAGCAGTACTTC
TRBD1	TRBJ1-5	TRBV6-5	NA	CASSPSGGYQPQHF	TGTGCCAGCAGTCCTTCAGGGGGCTATCAGCCCCAGCATTTT
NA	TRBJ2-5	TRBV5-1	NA	CASSLARGQGLETQYF	TGCGCCAGCAGCTTGGCCAGGGGTCAGGGGCTGGAGACCCAGTACTTC
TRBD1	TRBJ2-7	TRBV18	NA	CASSPPTGVSYEQYF	TGTGCCAGCTCACCACCAACAGGGGTGTCCTACGAGCAGTACTTC
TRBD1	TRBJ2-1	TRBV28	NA	CASPRGRSKDNEQFF	TGTGCCAGCCCCAGGGGGCGGAGTAAGGACAATGAGCAGTTCTTC
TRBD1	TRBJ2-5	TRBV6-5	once	CASSYSRTGLTQYF	TGTGCCAGCAGTTACTCTAGGACAGGGTTGACCCAGTACTTC
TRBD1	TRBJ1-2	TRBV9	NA	CASSLTGGDGYGYTF	TGTGCCAGCAGCCTCACAGGGGGCGATGGGTATGGCTACACCTTC
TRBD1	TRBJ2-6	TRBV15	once	CATSRGVGQNSGANVLTF	TGTGCCACCAGCAGAGGCGTGGGACAGAACTCTGGGGCCAACGTCCTGACTTTC
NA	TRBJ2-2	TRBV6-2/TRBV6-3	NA	CASSLPGHPWGGELFF	TGTGCCAGCAGTCTACCGGGACACCCCTGGGGCGGGGAGCTGTTTTTT
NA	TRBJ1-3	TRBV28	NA	CASSPDINSGNTIYF	TGTGCCAGCAGCCCGGACATCAACTCTGGAAACACCATATATTTT
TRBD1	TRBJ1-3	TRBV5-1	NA	CASSSGTGEYRGNTIYF	TGCGCCAGCAGCTCCGGGACAGGGGAATATCGAGGAAACACCATATATTTT
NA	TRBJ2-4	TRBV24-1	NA	CATRPGQGSAKNIQYF	TGTGCCACCAGGCCGGGACAAGGTTCGGCCAAAAACATTCAGTACTTC
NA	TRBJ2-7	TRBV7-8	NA	CASSLAQYGDSSYEQYF	TGTGCCAGCAGCTTAGCGCAGTACGGGGATAGCTCCTACGAGCAGTACTTC
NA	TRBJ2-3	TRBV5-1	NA	CASSLAERGVTDTQYF	TGCGCCAGCAGCTTGGCCGAAAGGGGCGTGACAGATACGCAGTATTTT
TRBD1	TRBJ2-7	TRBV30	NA	CAWTNRGSYEQYF	TGTGCCTGGACTAACAGGGGGTCCTACGAGCAGTACTTC
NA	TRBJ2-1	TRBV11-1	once	CASSGGRTGYNEQFF	TGTGCCAGCAGCGGGGGCCGAACTGGGTACAATGAGCAGTTCTTC
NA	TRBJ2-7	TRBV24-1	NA	CATSFGGSYEQYF	TGTGCCACCAGTTTCGGCGGCTCCTACGAGCAGTACTTC